The T cell receptor (beta chain) under discussion was sequenced for a study of T cells after yellow fever vaccination. V shed 6 bases and J shed 2 bases, with 4 bases lying between them. CDR1 is LNHDA, CDR2 SQIVND, per germline (reference sequence). This CDR3 contains 11 residues. The sample holds many counts of this clonotype. One entry per CDR3 protein, called by TCRdb with MiXCR from the 5' RACE reads. This sample has 70,000 or so distinct CDR3 sequences, with about 6% found just once. This receptor was identified in a man younger than 30 who received the YFV17D yellow fever vaccine. The chain is built from TRBV19 and TRBJ2-5; D not resolved. The sequences come from CD4+ T cells sorted from PBMCs, collected less than 16 days after the first yellow fever vaccination. The CDR3 DNA reads TGTGCCAGTAGACATCAAGAGACCCAGTACTTC. Protein sequence: CASRHQETQYF.